This T cell receptor beta chain was captured by sequencing in a study of T cells after yellow fever vaccination (dated by TCRdb to about 2019). About the study as a whole: The SMART-Seq v4 Ultra Low Input RNA kit was used to prepare libraries from fractions with low cell numbers. To follow T-cell clones before and after both primary and booster YFV17D yellow fever vaccination, bulk TCR alpha and beta repertoires underwent longitudinal sequencing. Two healthy male donors made up the cohort, one aged 18 to 30 years and the other aged 30 to 40 years. Blood was collected at multiple timepoints before and after primary and secondary immunization, and bulk PBMC replicates and cell subsets were isolated. Beyond this particular receptor, the publication reports: Because only a couple of donors were included in the study, the extent to which the findings can be generalized is limited. The secondary T-cell response was found to be weaker but faster than the primary response, with a peak reached on day 5 rather than on day 15. Because abundant contaminating clonotypes from the bulk population could be contained in FACS-sorted repertoires, computational filtering was required. Most clones expanded after primary vaccination were re-detected after the booster (96% of CD4 and about nine tenths of CD8), suggesting broad memory maintenance. A small fraction of clonotypes showed up in both the CD4 and CD8 compartments, probably as a result of convergent recombination.

The sample's treatment or condition label is to be understood as: live attenuated yellow fever vaccine strain. PBMCs were isolated from peripheral blood using a standard Ficoll-Paque protocol. Dynabeads CD4 and CD8 positive selection kits were used to isolate CD4 and CD8 T-cell fractions. TriZol was used to extract RNA from bulk PBMCs, CD4 and CD8 fractions, and dextramer-positive and dextramer-negative fractions. The germline V gene gives CDR1 as SGHTA and CDR2 as FQGNSA. V is trimmed back by 2 bases and J by 4 bases, and the junction contains 7 bases that no gene match accounts for. Its CDR3 holds 15 amino acids, cysteine through phenylalanine. Solely the CDR3 DNA is kept, with 45 bases framed from the first base. This clonotype was detected ten times or more. The target of this receptor is not known. There are no base qualities to consult, and no much larger clone falls within one base. Synthesis of TCR cDNA relied on 5'RACE template switching, a step that introduced a universal primer site along with unique molecular identifiers. Priming of cDNA synthesis was performed from both the TCR alpha and TCR beta constant segments. Two PCR steps were used to amplify libraries, with sample barcodes and sequencing adapters being added in the second step. Sequencing of the libraries was done on either Illumina HiSeq 2500 (2x100 bp) or NovaSeq (2x150 bp). The paper's processing steps were these. MIGEC handled demultiplexing of reads and collapsing into UMI consensus sequences, while MiXCR performed V(D)J alignment. Using edgeR on replicate PBMC samples, clonotypes were called vaccine-responding if FDR was below 0.01 and the log2 fold change was above 5 up to day 15. Bulk clonotypes were assigned CD4 or CD8 identity according to which sequenced CD4 or CD8 repertoire held them at higher abundance. The public reads were quality trimmed at Q25 with fastp and then assembled into clones with MiXCR by TCRdb, keeping productive beta chains. Every entry covers one CDR3 protein and lists the most common genes and DNA from its rows. Clone size and V and J calls follow TCRdb, not the original study. In this sample the table shows approximately 69,000 distinct CDR3 sequences, approximately 5.9% of which occur a single time. Together, the top ten hold under 2.5% of the sample.

The source material was CD4+ T cells sorted from PBMCs, sampled about 2 weeks after the first yellow fever vaccination. The chain is made from TRBV7-2 and TRBJ2-5, with 7 junctional bases fitting TRBD1. The origin of this receptor is a man aged 18 to 35 who received the YFV17D yellow fever vaccine. CDR3 protein: CASSLSRPGGETQYF. The sequenced DNA is TGTGCCAGCAGCTTAAGTCGGCCAGGGGGAGAGACCCAGTACTTC.